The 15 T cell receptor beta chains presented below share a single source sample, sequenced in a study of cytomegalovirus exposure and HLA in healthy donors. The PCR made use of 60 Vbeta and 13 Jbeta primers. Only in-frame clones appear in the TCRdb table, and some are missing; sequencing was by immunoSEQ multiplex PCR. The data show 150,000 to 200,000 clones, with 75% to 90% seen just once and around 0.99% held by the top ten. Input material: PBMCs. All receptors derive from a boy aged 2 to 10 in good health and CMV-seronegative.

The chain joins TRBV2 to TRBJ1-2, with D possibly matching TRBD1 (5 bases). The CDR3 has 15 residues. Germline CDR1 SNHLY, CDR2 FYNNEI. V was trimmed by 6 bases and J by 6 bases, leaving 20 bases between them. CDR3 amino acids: CASSLGGSPGDGYTF. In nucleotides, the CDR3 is TGTGCCAGCAGCCTGGGGGGGAGTCCCGGGGATGGCTACACCTTC.

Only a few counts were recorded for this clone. DNA of the CDR3: TGCGCCAGCAGTGAGCCCAAAGCGGCGCCACTGCCCTTGAACACTGAAGCTTTCTTT. Translated: CASSEPKAAPLPLNTEAFF. The chain links TRBV10-1 to TRBJ1-1; D is unresolved. The V and J ends lost 2 bases and 0 bases respectively, with 22 bases between them. The CDR3 is 19 amino acids. Germline values: CDR1 WNHNN, CDR2 SYGVQD (reference sequence).

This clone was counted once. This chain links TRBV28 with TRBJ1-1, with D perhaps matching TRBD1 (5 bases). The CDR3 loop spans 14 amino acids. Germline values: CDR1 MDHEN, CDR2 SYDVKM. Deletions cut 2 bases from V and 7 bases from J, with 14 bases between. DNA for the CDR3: TGTGCCAGCAGTTTAGTCTCGGGGGTGGGTGAAGCTTTCTTT. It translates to CASSLVSGVGEAFF.

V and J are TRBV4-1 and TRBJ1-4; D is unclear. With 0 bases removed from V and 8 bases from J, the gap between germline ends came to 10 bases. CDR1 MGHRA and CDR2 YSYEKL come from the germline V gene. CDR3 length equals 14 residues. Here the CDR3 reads CASSQDEGREKLFF. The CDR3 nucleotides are TGCGCCAGCAGCCAAGATGAAGGGAGGGAAAAACTGTTTTTT.

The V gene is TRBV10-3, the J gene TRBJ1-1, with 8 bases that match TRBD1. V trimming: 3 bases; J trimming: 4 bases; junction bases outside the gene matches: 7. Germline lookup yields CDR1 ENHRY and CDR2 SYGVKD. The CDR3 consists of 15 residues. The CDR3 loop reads CAISDSDRGGTEAFF. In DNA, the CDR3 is TGTGCCATCAGTGACTCTGACAGGGGAGGCACTGAAGCTTTCTTT.

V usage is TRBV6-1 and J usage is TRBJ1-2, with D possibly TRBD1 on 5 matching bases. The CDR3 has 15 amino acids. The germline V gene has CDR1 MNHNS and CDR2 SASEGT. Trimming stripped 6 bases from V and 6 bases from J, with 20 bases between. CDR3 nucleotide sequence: TGTGCCAGCAGACTGCAGGCAGGGTATTCGGATGGCTACACCTTC. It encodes CASRLQAGYSDGYTF.

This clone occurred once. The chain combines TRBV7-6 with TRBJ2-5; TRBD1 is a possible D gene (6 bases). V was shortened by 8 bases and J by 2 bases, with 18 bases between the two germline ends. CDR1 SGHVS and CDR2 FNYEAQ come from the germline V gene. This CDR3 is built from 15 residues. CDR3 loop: CASATLGAQQETQYF. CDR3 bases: TGTGCCAGCGCAACCTTGGGGGCACAGCAAGAGACCCAGTACTTC.

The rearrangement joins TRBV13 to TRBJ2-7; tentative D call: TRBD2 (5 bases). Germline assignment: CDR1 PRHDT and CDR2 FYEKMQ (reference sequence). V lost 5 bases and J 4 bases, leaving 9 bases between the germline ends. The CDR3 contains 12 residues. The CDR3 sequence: CASSPTGYEQYF. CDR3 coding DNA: TGTGCCAGCAGCCCAACGGGGTACGAGCAGTACTTC.

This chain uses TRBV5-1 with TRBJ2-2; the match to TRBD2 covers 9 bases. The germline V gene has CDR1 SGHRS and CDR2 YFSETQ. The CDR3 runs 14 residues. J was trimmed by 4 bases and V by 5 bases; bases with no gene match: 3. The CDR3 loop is CASSFSGSTGELFF. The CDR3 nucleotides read TGCGCCAGCAGTTTTAGCGGGAGCACCGGGGAGCTGTTTTTT.

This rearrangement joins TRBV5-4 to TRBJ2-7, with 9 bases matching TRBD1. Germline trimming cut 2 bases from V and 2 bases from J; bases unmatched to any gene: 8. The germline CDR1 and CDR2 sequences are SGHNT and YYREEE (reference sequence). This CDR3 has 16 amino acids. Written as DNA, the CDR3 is TGTGCCAGCAGCTTATCCGGGACAGGGAGAACCTACGAGCAGTACTTC. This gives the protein CASSLSGTGRTYEQYF.

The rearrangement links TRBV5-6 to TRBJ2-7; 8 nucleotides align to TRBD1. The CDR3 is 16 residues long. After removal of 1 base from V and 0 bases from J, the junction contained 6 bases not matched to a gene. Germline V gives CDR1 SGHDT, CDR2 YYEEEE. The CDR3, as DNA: TGTGCCAGCAGCTTGTGGGGCAGGGGGCCCTCCTACGAGCAGTACTTC. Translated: CASSLWGRGPSYEQYF.

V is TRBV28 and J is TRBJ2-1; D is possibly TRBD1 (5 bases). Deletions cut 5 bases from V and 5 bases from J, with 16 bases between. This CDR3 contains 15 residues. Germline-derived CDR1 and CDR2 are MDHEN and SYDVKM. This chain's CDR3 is CASSPDAGLDNEQFF. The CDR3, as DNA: TGTGCCAGCAGTCCAGATGCAGGGTTGGACAATGAGCAGTTCTTC.

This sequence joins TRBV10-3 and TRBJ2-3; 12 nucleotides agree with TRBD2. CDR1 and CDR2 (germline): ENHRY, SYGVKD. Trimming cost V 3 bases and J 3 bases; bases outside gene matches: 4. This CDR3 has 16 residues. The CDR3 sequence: CAISDRTSGKTDTQYF. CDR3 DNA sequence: TGTGCCATCAGTGACAGGACTAGCGGGAAGACAGATACGCAGTATTTT.

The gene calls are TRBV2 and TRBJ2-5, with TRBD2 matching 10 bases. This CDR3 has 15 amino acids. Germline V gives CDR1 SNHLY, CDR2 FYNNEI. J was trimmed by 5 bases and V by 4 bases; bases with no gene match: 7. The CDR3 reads CASSGDSGGYETQYF. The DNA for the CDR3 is TGTGCCAGCAGTGGTGATAGCGGGGGGTACGAGACCCAGTACTTC.

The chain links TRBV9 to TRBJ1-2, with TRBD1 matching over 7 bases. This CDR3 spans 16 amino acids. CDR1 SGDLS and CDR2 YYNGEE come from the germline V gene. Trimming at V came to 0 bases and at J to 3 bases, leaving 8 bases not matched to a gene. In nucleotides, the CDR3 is TGTGCCAGCAGCGTAGCTACCACAGGGGATCACTATGGCTACACCTTC. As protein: CASSVATTGDHYGYTF.